Below, one TCR beta chain is given with its context. Treatment reported: around 19 received Ad26.COV2.S at low or high dose, single or two shots; about 5 received placebo; per-sample allocation not given. Samples analyzed were those drawn on day 63 after the first vaccine or placebo injection. These data are taken from a study of Ad26.COV2.S vaccination and SARS-CoV-2 variants. Generated by immunoSEQ multiplex PCR, the TCRdb table keeps only in-frame clones and is missing some. Of about 680,000 clones in the sample, roughly 90% were seen once. Germline CDR1 SGHNT, CDR2 YYREEE (reference sequence). Germline trimming cut 4 bases from V and 6 bases from J; bases unmatched to any gene: 14. The CDR3 runs to 17 residues.

The rearrangement joins TRBV5-4 to TRBJ2-1; 9 nucleotides line up with TRBD2. The sequencing here drew on peripheral blood, taken in a trial of Ad26.COV2.S vaccine versus placebo. This clonotype originated in a person aged 18-65 years who received the Ad26.COV2.S COVID-19 vaccine or a placebo. The CDR3 DNA follows: TGTGCCAGCAGCCCTAGGGGTTCGCGGGAGGGCCCCAATGAGCAGTTCTTC. As protein: CASSPRGSREGPNEQFF.